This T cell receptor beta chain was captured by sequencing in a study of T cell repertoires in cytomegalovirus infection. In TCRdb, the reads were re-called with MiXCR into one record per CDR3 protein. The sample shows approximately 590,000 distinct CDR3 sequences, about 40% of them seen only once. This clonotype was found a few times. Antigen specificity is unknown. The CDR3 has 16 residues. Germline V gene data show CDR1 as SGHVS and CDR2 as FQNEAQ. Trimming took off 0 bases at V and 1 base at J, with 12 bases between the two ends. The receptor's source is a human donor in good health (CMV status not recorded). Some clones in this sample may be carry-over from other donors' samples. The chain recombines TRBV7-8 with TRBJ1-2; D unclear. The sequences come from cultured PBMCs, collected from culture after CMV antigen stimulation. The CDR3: CASSLAPFEFNYGYTF. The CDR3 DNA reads TGTGCCAGCAGCTTAGCGCCGTTTGAATTTAACTATGGCTACACCTTC.